The 8 T cell receptor beta chains given below trace back to one sample, sequenced in a study of blood T cells in healthy people across ages. A J-beta primer mix and a sample-barcoded 5' primer were used in a second PCR of roughly 6 to 11 cycles. MiXCR was run by TCRdb on the 5' RACE reads, yielding one entry per CDR3 protein. Here the sample spans roughly 800,000 distinct CDR3 sequences, 58% being singletons. Source material: blood. All receptors derive from a man aged 30 to 39 in good health.

In this sample, this clonotype turned up a few times. This chain connects TRBV12-3 or TRBV12-4 to TRBJ1-5; D is unclear. Trimming removed 1 base at V and 2 bases at J, with 12 bases between. The CDR3 loop spans 16 amino acids. CDR3 sequence reads: CASSLGFRRGNQPQHF. CDR3 DNA: TGTGCCAGCAGTTTAGGGTTCAGGCGGGGCAATCAGCCCCAGCATTTT.

With regard to this clonotype: One end of the junction fails to match germline, which may point to a read error. The chain joins TRBV20-1 to TRBJ2-1, with TRBD2 identical over 8 bases. CDR1 and CDR2 from the germline V gene are DFQATT and SNEGSKA (reference sequence). This CDR3 is built from 13 residues. CDR3 protein: CSASGGAAGEQLF. As DNA, the CDR3 is TGCAGTGCTAGCGGGGGGGCCGCGGGTGAGCAGTTATTC.

J is TRBJ2-7 and V is TRBV3-1; D is possibly TRBD1 or TRBD2 (7 bases each). This CDR3 is 17 amino acids long. The germline CDR1 and CDR2 sequences are LGHDT and YNNKEL (reference sequence). V was pared by 4 bases and J by 3 bases, with 22 bases between. The CDR3 nucleotides are TGTGCCAGCAGCCCCCGGGGGGCACAGGGGAAAGACTACGAGCAGTACTTC. Translated: CASSPRGAQGKDYEQYF.

The sample holds a few counts of this clonotype. The rearrangement links TRBV6-2 or TRBV6-3 to TRBJ1-5; D gene ambiguous. Germline-derived CDR1 and CDR2 are MNHEY and SVGEGT. V lost 10 bases, J lost 1 base, and 23 bases lay in between. The CDR3 runs to 17 residues. CDR3 in DNA: TGTGCCACCACGTCTCATGGCAGCCCGACGAGCAATCAGCCCCAGCATTTT. This translates into CATTSHGSPTSNQPQHF.

V is TRBV29-1 and J is TRBJ2-1; no clear D gene. Per the germline V gene, CDR1 is SQVTM and CDR2 is ANQGSEA. Trimming removed 6 bases from V and 9 bases from J, with 12 bases in between. The CDR3 has 11 residues. The CDR3 nucleotides are TGCAGCGTCGAACGACTTGGTGAGCAGTTCTTC. This codes for CSVERLGEQFF.

The gene calls are TRBV7-2 and TRBJ2-7, with D uncertain. Trimming removed 4 bases from V and 4 bases from J, with 14 bases in between. Germline CDR1 is SGHTA and CDR2 is FQGNSA. The CDR3 spans 14 residues. The CDR3 spells CASSSYGSAYEQYF. Written as DNA, the CDR3 is TGTGCCAGCAGCTCTTACGGGTCAGCGTACGAGCAGTACTTC.

The V call is TRBV5-1, the J call TRBJ2-7, with D perhaps given as TRBD1 or TRBD2 (5 bases each). The CDR3 contains 14 residues. Germline assignment: CDR1 SGHRS and CDR2 YFSETQ. The ends were cut back, 7 bases at V and 2 bases at J, with 16 bases in the middle. DNA for the CDR3: TGCGCCAGCCGCGCGAGAGGGGCGCCCTACGAGCAGTACTTC. Residues: CASRARGAPYEQYF.

V is TRBV4-1 and J is TRBJ1-2; 9 bases agree with TRBD1. V trimming: 4 bases; J trimming: 7 bases; junction bases outside the gene matches: 4. CDR1 is MGHRA and CDR2 is YSYEKL in the germline V gene. The CDR3 is made up of 13 amino acids. CDR3 loop: CASSPGTGIGYTF. The DNA for the CDR3 is TGCGCCAGCAGCCCCGGGACAGGGATTGGCTACACCTTC.